This T cell receptor beta chain was documented in a study of T-cell reconstitution after alpha-beta-depleted transplantation in children. Study findings and constraints: As was reported, about two months after transplant, alpha-beta T cells came from several hundred expanded graft clones. A year post-transplant, T-cell counts and diversity derived mostly from newly produced T cells.

Preparation of the TCRbeta library was carried out with unique molecular identifiers. TCRdb used MiXCR to reprocess the PCR reads, holding one entry per CDR3 protein. The sample contains under 850,000 distinct CDR3 sequences, around 13% of which appear only once. The CDR3 contains 16 residues. Germline V CDR1 and CDR2: DFQATT, SNEGSKA (reference sequence). V was pared by 5 bases and J by 0 bases, with 9 bases of the junction left unmatched. With regard to this clonotype: Its matching antigen is unknown.

The clonotype comes from a girl aged 2-10 years with congenital amegakaryocytic thrombocytopenia, due to receive a stem cell transplant. The rearrangement uses TRBV20-1 and TRBJ2-1, with 8 bases matching TRBD2. This specimen consisted of PBMCs, obtained before TCRalphabeta/CD19-depleted stem cell transplant. CDR3 sequence reads: CSAPSQLAASYNEQFF. The CDR3 DNA sequence: TGCAGTGCTCCATCCCAACTAGCGGCCTCCTACAATGAGCAGTTCTTC.